The clone carrying this TCR beta chain was counted only a few times. The antigen is not known. The data were taken from a study of cytotoxic CD8 clonotypes in ibrutinib-treated CLL. The CDR3 covers 14 residues. V gave up 6 bases and J gave up 4 bases, with 12 bases separating them. Looked up from germline, CDR1 is MDHEN and CDR2 is SYDVKM. Findings and limits, study-wide: Contraction or stability on treatment characterized the public clonotypes, which were uncommon.

The table came from immunoSEQ multiplex PCR; TCRdb's copy has only in-frame clones and leaves some out. The sample lists about 130,000 clones, less than 90% occurring once. The origin of this receptor is a human donor with chronic lymphocytic leukemia. The specimen comprised PBMCs, sampled after 24 months of ibrutinib treatment. J is TRBJ2-2 and V is TRBV28, with D maybe TRBD2 (7 bases). CDR3 DNA sequence: TGTGCCAGCAGATACGGGGGGCCCACCGGGGAGCTGTTTTTT. Protein product: CASRYGGPTGELFF.